The entry below gives a single T cell receptor (beta chain) sequence along with its context. These data originate in a study of blood T cell repertoires in COVID-19. Study-wide context: The United States, Italy and Spain supplied acute and convalescent COVID-19 samples. The analysed material was cDNA or gDNA that came from T cells, B-cell-depleted T cells, or PBMCs.

With 2 bases removed from V and 6 bases from J, the gap between germline ends came to 10 bases. Germline CDR1 LNHNV, CDR2 YYDKDF (reference sequence). CDR3 length: 13 amino acids. Methods used by the authors: Cell counts per sample came from amplifying reference gene primers. Method: immunoSEQ multiplex PCR; TCRdb's copy keeps in-frame clones and lacks some. That table gives V, J and clone size, and the DNA gave D and trimming. The table lists 62,000 or so clones, roughly 89% of them singletons. This clonotype was sampled from a man aged 45 to 65 with active COVID-19. Sequenced input: peripheral blood. The V and J genes are TRBV15 and TRBJ1-2, with D tentatively TRBD1 (6 bases). The CDR3 region has the DNA TGTGCCACCAGCAGATACAGGGACGATGGCTACACCTTC. This translates into CATSRYRDDGYTF.